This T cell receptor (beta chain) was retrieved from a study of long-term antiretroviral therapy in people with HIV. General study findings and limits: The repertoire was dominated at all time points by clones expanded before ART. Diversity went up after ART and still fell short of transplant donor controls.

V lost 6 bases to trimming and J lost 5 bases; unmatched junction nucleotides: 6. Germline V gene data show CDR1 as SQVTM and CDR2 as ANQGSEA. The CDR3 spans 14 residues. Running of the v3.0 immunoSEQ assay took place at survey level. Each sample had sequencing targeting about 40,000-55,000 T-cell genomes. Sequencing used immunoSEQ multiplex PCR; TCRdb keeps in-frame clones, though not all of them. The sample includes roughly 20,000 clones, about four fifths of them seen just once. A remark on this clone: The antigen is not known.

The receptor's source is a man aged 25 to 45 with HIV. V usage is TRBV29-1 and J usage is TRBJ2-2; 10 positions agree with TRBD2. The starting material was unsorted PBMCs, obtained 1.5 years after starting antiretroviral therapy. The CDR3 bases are TGCAGCGTGGGAGCGGGAGGGGGAACCGGGGAGCTGTTTTTT. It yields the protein CSVGAGGGTGELFF.